These 29 T cell receptor beta chains share one sample of origin, sequenced in a study of blood T cell repertoires in COVID-19. Sequencing was performed with immunoSEQ multiplex PCR; in TCRdb, only in-frame clones are kept and a portion is missing. The sample includes about 160,000 clones, around 82% seen only once; the top ten take around a sixth. The sequenced material came from PBMCs or T cells enriched from blood (not recorded which). The source is a man aged 55 to 70 who had recovered from COVID-19.

As DNA, the CDR3 is TGTGCCAGCTCACCCGCCCAGGGAGGGAACACTGAAGCTTTCTTT. Its translation: CASSPAQGGNTEAFF. The rearrangement uses TRBV18 and TRBJ1-1, with D maybe TRBD1 (5 bases). The CDR3 runs to 15 residues. Trimming removed 3 bases at V and 1 base at J, with 12 bases between. Germline loops: CDR1 KGHSH, CDR2 LQKENI. Supplemented by reference TRBV18 and TRBJ1-1, the full variable domain reads NAGVMQNPRHLVRRRGQEARLRCSPMKGHSHVYWYRQLPEEGLKFMVYLQKENIIDESGMPKERFSAEFPKEGPSILRIQQVVRGDSAAYFCASSPAQGGNTEAFFGQGTRLTVV.

The rearrangement uses TRBV20-1 and TRBJ1-4; tentatively, D is TRBD1 (5 bases). The CDR3 runs 11 residues. Germline values: CDR1 DFQATT, CDR2 SNEGSKA (reference sequence). CDR3 in amino acids: CQTANNEKLFF. The CDR3 DNA reads as TGCCAGACAGCTAATAATGAAAAACTGTTTTTT.

Regarding this clone: Other nucleotide sequences in the sample specify the same CDR3. The gene calls are TRBV2 and TRBJ2-1; TRBD2 aligns across 7 bases. The CDR3 has 15 amino acids. CDR1 SNHLY and CDR2 FYNNEI come from the germline V gene. V shed 6 bases, J shed 0 bases, and the junction held 5 bases outside the gene matches. For the CDR3, the DNA is TGTGCCAGCAGGGGACTAACGAGCTCCTACAATGAGCAGTTCTTC. Translation: CASRGLTSSYNEQFF.

The chain joins TRBV6-5 to TRBJ2-1; TRBD2 is a possible D gene (5 bases). Germline CDR1 MNHEY, CDR2 SVGAGI. This CDR3 has 15 amino acids. V shed 2 bases and J shed 9 bases, with 17 bases lying between them. This CDR3 reads CASSYPGVQTSEQFF. The CDR3 nucleotides are TGTGCCAGCAGTTACCCCGGGGTCCAGACAAGTGAGCAGTTCTTC.

The rearrangement joins TRBV7-2 to TRBJ2-1, with 7 positions matching TRBD2. Germline lookup yields CDR1 SGHTA and CDR2 FQGNSA. The CDR3 is 16 amino acids. V lost 5 bases and J lost 5; bases outside the gene matches: 12. CDR3 sequence: CASSPLGASGHNEQFF. In DNA form, the CDR3 reads TGTGCCAGCAGCCCGCTCGGGGCTAGCGGACACAATGAGCAGTTCTTC.

A few counts support this clone. The J gene is TRBJ1-5, the V gene TRBV19, with D maybe TRBD1 (5 bases). V was cut by 4 bases and J by 7 bases, with 23 bases left in between. The CDR3 has 17 residues. Looked up from germline, CDR1 is LNHDA and CDR2 is SQIVND (reference sequence). The CDR3 DNA reads TGTGCCAGTAGTAAAGGGTTCGCCGGGGGTAGGAGGCAGCCCCAGCATTTT. It specifies CASSKGFAGGRRQPQHF.

The V call is TRBV5-1, the J call TRBJ2-5; no clear D gene. This CDR3 comprises 15 residues. Per the germline V gene, CDR1 is SGHRS and CDR2 is YFSETQ. V was clipped by 0 bases and J by 2 bases, with 11 bases between them. The CDR3 sequence is CASSLASTAQETQYF. The CDR3 bases are TGCGCCAGCAGCTTGGCCTCGACTGCTCAAGAGACCCAGTACTTC. Full variable domain (rest looked up from reference TRBV5-1 and TRBJ2-5): KAGVTQTPRYLIKTRGQQVTLSCSPISGHRSVSWYQQTPGQGLQFLFEYFSETQRNKGNFPGRFSGRQFSNSRSEMNVSTLELGDSALYLCASSLASTAQETQYFGPGTRLLVL.

CDR3: CASSVEGQGVNTEAFF. The DNA for the CDR3 is TGTGCCAGCAGCGTAGAGGGACAGGGAGTGAACACTGAAGCTTTCTTT. The chain has TRBV9 and TRBJ1-1; 9 bases agree with TRBD1. J lost 0 bases, V lost 0 bases, and 3 bases had no gene match. From germline, CDR1 is SGDLS and CDR2 YYNGEE. The CDR3 length is 16 residues.

The chain links TRBV5-4 to TRBJ1-1; 9 positions agree with TRBD1. V lost 4 bases and J lost 2; bases outside the gene matches: 12. CDR3 length equals 17 residues. The germline V gene has CDR1 SGHNT and CDR2 YYREEE (reference sequence). CDR3 sequence: CASSQVPGQGINTEAFF. The CDR3 nucleotides are TGTGCCAGCAGCCAAGTCCCGGGACAGGGAATCAACACTGAAGCTTTCTTT. The variable domain in full, completed from reference TRBV5-4 and TRBJ1-1, reads ETGVTQSPTHLIKTRGQQVTLRCSSQSGHNTVSWYQQALGQGPQFIFQYYREEENGRGNFPPRFSGLQFPNYSSELNVNALELDDSALYLCASSQVPGQGINTEAFFGQGTRLTVV.

The chain combines TRBV19 with TRBJ1-2; 7 bases agree with TRBD1. Germline CDR1 LNHDA, CDR2 SQIVND (reference sequence). This CDR3 is 16 amino acids long. V dropped 7 bases and J dropped 6; count of bases not matched to a gene: 17. The CDR3: CASTFVVRGTLHGYTF. The CDR3 DNA reads TGTGCCAGTACCTTTGTGGTCAGGGGGACTTTGCATGGCTACACCTTC.

The chain has TRBV7-3 and TRBJ2-1, with 10 bases aligning to TRBD2. From germline, CDR1 is SGHTA and CDR2 FQGTGA. J gave up 9 bases and V 7 bases, and 9 bases lay outside the gene matches. The CDR3 loop spans 14 amino acids. CDR3 loop: CASKIGGTSVEQFF. CDR3 sequence (DNA): TGTGCCAGCAAAATAGGGGGGACTAGCGTTGAGCAGTTCTTC.

The chain links TRBV13 to TRBJ2-7; 10 positions match TRBD1. V gave up 3 bases and J gave up 6 bases; unmatched junction bases: 5. Germline CDR1 is PRHDT and CDR2 is FYEKMQ (reference sequence). The CDR3 runs to 14 residues. The CDR3 DNA is TGTGCCAGCAGCTTCACGACAGGGGGCGCCGAGCAGTACTTC. It encodes CASSFTTGGAEQYF.

V gene TRBV7-9 combines with J gene TRBJ2-7, with TRBD2 identical over 7 bases. J gave up 3 bases and V 4 bases, and 3 bases lay outside the gene matches. There are 13 residues in the CDR3. CDR1 is SEHNR and CDR2 is FQNEAQ in the germline V gene (reference sequence). Written as DNA, the CDR3 is TGTGCCAGCAGCTCCCGGGGGGACTACGAGCAGTACTTC. Translated: CASSSRGDYEQYF.

This clone showed up many times. The sample carries other DNA sequences with the same CDR3. The J gene is TRBJ1-5, the V gene TRBV19; weak D call: TRBD1 (6 bases). This CDR3 region has 16 residues. Germline assignment: CDR1 LNHDA and CDR2 SQIVND (reference sequence). Trimming removed 3 bases from V and 0 bases from J, with 12 bases in between. CDR3 DNA: TGTGCCAGTAGTATGAGAGGGGGATATAGCAATCAGCCCCAGCATTTT. Encoded protein: CASSMRGGYSNQPQHF. The entire variable domain, with the rest obtained from reference TRBV19 and TRBJ1-5, is as follows: DGGITQSPKYLFRKEGQNVTLSCEQNLNHDAMYWYRQDPGQGLRLIYYSQIVNDFQKGDIAEGYSVSREKKESFPLTVTSAQKNPTAFYLCASSMRGGYSNQPQHFGDGTRLSIL.

This clone was seen a handful of times. V is TRBV30 and J is TRBJ2-7; 9 nucleotides agree with TRBD1. The CDR3 is 14 residues long. The V gene's germline CDR1 is GTSNPN and CDR2 SVGIG (reference sequence). V lost 4 bases, J lost 7 bases, and 11 bases stayed unmatched. The CDR3 protein is CAWTLGTGLGEQYF. CDR3 nucleotide sequence: TGTGCCTGGACCCTAGGGACAGGGCTGGGGGAGCAGTACTTC.

This chain uses TRBV30 with TRBJ2-1, with 8 bases lining up with TRBD1. Germline CDR1 is GTSNPN and CDR2 is SVGIG (reference sequence). The length of the CDR3 is 15 residues. After removal of 1 base from V and 8 bases from J, the junction contained 10 bases not matched to a gene. This chain's CDR3 is CAWSEGRGQNDEQFF. The CDR3 DNA reads as TGTGCCTGGAGTGAGGGCAGGGGGCAGAATGATGAGCAGTTCTTC. Combining the CDR3 with reference TRBV30 and TRBJ2-1 gives the whole variable domain SQTIHQWPATLVQPVGSPLSLECTVEGTSNPNLYWYRQAAGRGLQLLFYSVGIGQISSEVPQNLSASRPQDRQFILSSKKLLLSDSGFYLCAWSEGRGQNDEQFFGPGTRLTVL.

This clone occurred once. The J gene is TRBJ2-5, the V gene TRBV7-3; the match to TRBD2 covers 7 bases. This CDR3 spans 15 amino acids. J was trimmed by 1 base and V by 2 bases; bases with no gene match: 4. Germline V gene data show CDR1 as SGHTA and CDR2 as FQGTGA. CDR3 nucleotide sequence: TGTGCCAGCAGCTTAGGCGGGAGCGGCCAAGAGACCCAGTACTTC. This encodes CASSLGGSGQETQYF.

The chain employs TRBV13 and TRBJ1-4; a weak D match, TRBD1 (6 bases). The CDR3 spans 15 residues. V was shortened by 5 bases and J by 4 bases, with 14 bases between the two germline ends. The germline V gene encodes CDR1 PRHDT and CDR2 FYEKMQ (reference sequence). The CDR3 region has the DNA TGTGCCAGCAGCCCGAGGGGGAGTAATAATGAAAAACTGTTTTTT. The encoded protein is CASSPRGSNNEKLFF.

The genes are TRBV6-4 and TRBJ2-5, with a tentative D call TRBD2 (6 bases). This CDR3 has 17 residues. Germline V gene lookup returns CDR1 MRHNA and CDR2 SNTAGT. The V gene lost 0 bases and the J gene lost 5 bases, with 19 bases spanning the gap. CDR3: CASSDSGRWVKTETQYF. The CDR3, as DNA: TGTGCCAGCAGTGACTCCGGGAGATGGGTTAAGACGGAGACCCAGTACTTC.

J is TRBJ2-7 and V is TRBV3-1 (or the pseudogene TRBV3-2); TRBD2 matches 11 bases. Germline-derived CDR1 and CDR2 are LGHDT and YNNKEL (reference sequence). The CDR3 runs to 14 residues. V lost 2 bases and J lost 5; bases outside the gene matches: 2. The CDR3 sequence is CASSQLGLADEQYF. The CDR3 coding sequence is TGTGCCAGCAGCCAACTGGGACTAGCGGACGAGCAGTACTTC.

This chain connects TRBV28 to TRBJ2-5; TRBD1 is a possible D gene (6 bases). The CDR3 contains 16 residues. Between the trimmed V and J ends, which lost 1 base and 5 bases, there was a span of 17 bases. The germline gives CDR1 MDHEN, CDR2 SYDVKM. CDR3 sequence: CASSLLPGPQGETQYF. The DNA of the CDR3 is TGTGCCAGCAGTTTATTACCGGGACCCCAGGGGGAGACCCAGTACTTC.

The chain has TRBV9 and TRBJ2-3; the match to TRBD1 covers 8 bases. V shed 0 bases, J shed 3 bases, and the junction held 12 bases outside the gene matches. The CDR3 is made up of 18 amino acids. CDR1 is SGDLS, CDR2 YYNGEE, per germline. The CDR3 loop reads CASSVGVLTGAGTDTQYF. The CDR3 nucleotides read TGTGCCAGCAGCGTAGGAGTTCTGACAGGGGCTGGAACAGATACGCAGTATTTT.

This clone was seen a single time. This chain connects TRBV9 to TRBJ1-1, with D unresolved. CDR1 is SGDLS, CDR2 YYNGEE, per germline. The CDR3 is 14 amino acids. The germline V and J ends were trimmed by 4 bases and 4 bases, with 14 bases remaining between them. The CDR3 DNA follows: TGTGCCAGCAGCCCGAGCAGACAAACCACTGAAGCTTTCTTT. Its protein is CASSPSRQTTEAFF.

In its sample, this clone was seen once. The V gene is TRBV11-3, the J gene TRBJ2-3, with 7 bases that match TRBD1. Trimming removed 6 bases from V and 2 bases from J; junction bases left unmatched: 5. The germline CDR1 and CDR2 sequences are SGHNT and YENEEA. This CDR3 comprises 14 residues. DNA of the CDR3: TGTGCCAGCAGTACAGACAGGGTCACAGATACGCAGTATTTT. Its protein product is CASSTDRVTDTQYF.

This clone appeared a single time. The chain combines TRBV28 with TRBJ2-7, with 7 bases that match TRBD1. V trimming: 6 bases; J trimming: 5 bases; junction bases outside the gene matches: 10. In germline, CDR1 is MDHEN, CDR2 SYDVKM. The CDR3 has 14 amino acids. This chain's CDR3 is CASRGQGENHEQYF. CDR3 in DNA: TGTGCCAGCAGGGGGCAGGGGGAAAACCACGAGCAGTACTTC.

The chain is built from TRBV30 and TRBJ2-7; 8 bases are shared with TRBD2. Germline-derived CDR1 and CDR2 are GTSNPN and SVGIG (reference sequence). This CDR3 is built from 15 residues. V was pared by 0 bases and J by 1 base, with 5 bases of the junction left unmatched. Here the CDR3 reads CAWSVLRGVSYEQYF. The CDR3 nucleotides are TGTGCCTGGAGTGTTCTGCGGGGGGTATCCTACGAGCAGTACTTC. The variable domain in full, with the rest retrieved from reference TRBV30 and TRBJ2-7, is SQTIHQWPATLVQPVGSPLSLECTVEGTSNPNLYWYRQAAGRGLQLLFYSVGIGQISSEVPQNLSASRPQDRQFILSSKKLLLSDSGFYLCAWSVLRGVSYEQYFGPGTRLTVT.

The V and J genes are TRBV5-5 and TRBJ1-2, with D tentatively TRBD1 (5 bases). This CDR3 region has 14 residues. Germline V gene sequence: CDR1 SGHKS, CDR2 YYEKEE (reference sequence). Trimming took off 0 bases at V and 6 bases at J, with 12 bases between the two ends. The CDR3 coding sequence is TGTGCCAGCAGCTTGGACGCGGGGGTGCATGGCTACACCTTC. As protein: CASSLDAGVHGYTF.

The chain carries TRBV11-3 and TRBJ2-2, with D maybe TRBD2 (6 bases). The length of the CDR3 is 14 residues. Germline lookup yields CDR1 SGHNT and CDR2 YENEEA. The V gene lost 2 bases and the J gene lost 6 bases, with 10 bases spanning the gap. Written as DNA, the CDR3 is TGTGCCAGCAGCTTATTAGCGGAGTCCGGGGAGCTGTTTTTT. It is translated as CASSLLAESGELFF.

This chain links TRBV7-9 with TRBJ2-1; TRBD2 agrees at 9 bases. This CDR3 has 18 amino acids. With V trimmed by 2 bases and J by 5 bases, 13 bases remained unmatched. The V gene's germline CDR1 is SEHNR and CDR2 FQNEAQ (reference sequence). The DNA for the CDR3 is TGTGCCAGCAGCTTATACGGTAGCGGGAGATCAACGAACAATGAGCAGTTCTTC. It encodes CASSLYGSGRSTNNEQFF. The whole variable domain, remainder taken from reference TRBV7-9 and TRBJ2-1, is DTGVSQNPRHKITKRGQNVTFRCDPISEHNRLYWYRQTLGQGPEFLTYFQNEAQLEKSRLLSDRFSAERPKGSFSTLEIQRTEQGDSAMYLCASSLYGSGRSTNNEQFFGPGTRLTVL.